The present TCR beta chain was sequenced within a study of CD8 T cells in Susac syndrome. CDR3 length: 14 residues. Germline V gene lookup returns CDR1 SEHNR and CDR2 FQNEAQ (reference sequence). The ends were cut back, 3 bases at V and 1 base at J, with 7 bases in the middle. The authors reverse transcribed about 0.5 to 1 ug RNA with random hexamers. One entry per CDR3 protein, called by TCRdb with MiXCR from the immunoSEQ multiplex PCR reads. The data show about 180,000 distinct CDR3 sequences, around 95% seen once. The material sequenced was CD8+ T cells from PBMCs. The rearrangement links TRBV7-9 to TRBJ2-1; no clear D gene. This receptor was identified in a human donor with multiple sclerosis. CDR3 region: CASSFNPSYNEQFF. CDR3 DNA: TGTGCCAGCAGCTTTAACCCGTCCTACAATGAGCAGTTCTTC.